These 23 T cell receptor beta chains came from one sample sequenced in a study of blood T cell repertoires in COVID-19. Profiled with immunoSEQ multiplex PCR; TCRdb holds only in-frame clones, not every one. The repertoire holds roughly 440,000 clones, about 87% seen once, with roughly 12% in the top ten. Specimen: peripheral blood. The origin of the receptors is a woman between 50 and 59 years old with COVID-19, enrolled during active disease.

The chain employs TRBV7-9 and TRBJ1-5; D gene uncertain. CDR3 length: 14 amino acids. V dropped 5 bases and J dropped 7 bases, with 15 bases sitting between them. Germline V gene data show CDR1 as SEHNR and CDR2 as FQNEAQ (reference sequence). This CDR3 reads CASSPDSGIQPQHF. The DNA for the CDR3 is TGTGCCAGCAGCCCCGACTCGGGGATACAGCCCCAGCATTTT.

J is TRBJ2-7 and V is TRBV10-1, with 9 positions matching TRBD1. J was trimmed by 3 bases and V by 5 bases; bases with no gene match: 5. This CDR3 region has 14 residues. Germline values: CDR1 WNHNN, CDR2 SYGVQD (reference sequence). The CDR3 DNA sequence: TGCGCCAGCAGTCCCGGGACAGGGCACTACGAGCAGTACTTC. It yields the protein CASSPGTGHYEQYF.

This clone was picked up one time. The V and J genes are TRBV18 and TRBJ1-1; D possibly corresponds to TRBD1 (5 bases). This CDR3 has 15 amino acids. Germline V gene data show CDR1 as KGHSH and CDR2 as LQKENI. V was pared by 5 bases and J by 5 bases, with 18 bases between. CDR3 nucleotides: TGTGCCAGCTCATATACCAGGGCCCCTGAGACTGAAGCTTTCTTT. Amino acid sequence: CASSYTRAPETEAFF.

The chain carries TRBV30 and TRBJ2-2, with TRBD2 as a possible D gene (5 bases). Germline CDR1 and CDR2: GTSNPN and SVGIG (reference sequence). This CDR3 is built from 11 residues. This chain's CDR3 is CVGYGAGELFF. The CDR3 DNA sequence: TGTGTGGGGTACGGGGCCGGGGAGCTGTTTTTT.

This chain uses TRBV7-9 with TRBJ1-5, with TRBD1 as a possible D gene (5 bases). Germline assignment: CDR1 SEHNR and CDR2 FQNEAQ (reference sequence). This CDR3 comprises 15 residues. The V and J ends lost 2 bases and 3 bases respectively, with 11 bases between them. The CDR3 nucleotides read TGTGCCAGCAGCTTATCGGGGGGTCCCAATCAGCCCCAGCATTTT. It translates to CASSLSGGPNQPQHF.

The chain employs TRBV5-1 and TRBJ1-2, with 10 bases identical to TRBD1. J lost 6 bases, V lost 4 bases, and 12 bases had no gene match. Germline CDR1 is SGHRS and CDR2 is YFSETQ. This CDR3 has 16 residues. CDR3 residues: CASSPRDRGGSDGYTF. Here the CDR3 DNA reads TGCGCCAGCAGCCCTAGGGACAGGGGAGGGTCAGATGGCTACACCTTC. The entire variable domain, with the rest obtained from reference TRBV5-1 and TRBJ1-2, is as follows: KAGVTQTPRYLIKTRGQQVTLSCSPISGHRSVSWYQQTPGQGLQFLFEYFSETQRNKGNFPGRFSGRQFSNSRSEMNVSTLELGDSALYLCASSPRDRGGSDGYTFGSGTRLTVV.

This chain links TRBV5-8 with TRBJ1-1; D not resolved. Germline V gene data show CDR1 as SGHTS and CDR2 as YDEGEE. V lost 1 base to trimming and J lost 0 bases, with 7 bases between them. The CDR3 length is 14 residues. The CDR3: CASSLRVLNTEAFF. The CDR3 DNA reads TGTGCCAGCAGCTTGCGGGTGTTGAACACTGAAGCTTTCTTT.

This chain joins TRBV18 and TRBJ2-7; D gene ambiguous. The V and J ends lost 8 bases and 9 bases respectively, with 14 bases between them. Germline V lookup: CDR1 KGHSH, CDR2 LQKENI. CDR3 length: 11 amino acids. As DNA, the CDR3 is TGTGCCAGCCGCCATCCTAAACCGCAGTACTTC. This encodes CASRHPKPQYF. Based on the CDR3 plus reference TRBV18 and TRBJ2-7, the full variable domain is NAGVMQNPRHLVRRRGQEARLRCSPMKGHSHVYWYRQLPEEGLKFMVYLQKENIIDESGMPKERFSAEFPKEGPSILRIQQVVRGDSAAYFCASRHPKPQYFGPGTRLTVT.

With regard to this clone: Other DNA sequences from this sample encode an identical CDR3 as well. The genes are TRBV12-3 or TRBV12-4 and TRBJ1-1; D possibly corresponds to TRBD1 (5 bases). Trimming took 5 bases from V and 1 from J, leaving 8 bases between them. The CDR3 has 13 amino acids. CDR3 nucleotides: TGTGCCAGCAGTGGTCAGGGGAACACTGAAGCTTTCTTT. Its translation is CASSGQGNTEAFF.

The chain employs TRBV11-3 and TRBJ2-7; 9 positions match TRBD1. The V gene end was trimmed by 7 bases and the J gene end by 5 bases; junction bases not matched to a gene: 18. The CDR3 runs 17 residues. From germline, CDR1 is SGHNT and CDR2 YENEEA. This CDR3 is CASTPTLGGDRDNEQYF. For the CDR3, the DNA is TGTGCCAGCACCCCTACATTGGGCGGGGACAGGGACAACGAGCAGTACTTC.

This clone showed up just once. The chain employs TRBV4-2 and TRBJ1-2; D call uncertain. CDR3 length equals 14 residues. V lost 1 base and J 6 bases, leaving 12 bases between the germline ends. The germline CDR1 and CDR2 sequences are LGHNA and YNFKEQ. This chain's CDR3 is CASSQGARPDGYTF. The CDR3 DNA sequence: TGTGCCAGCAGCCAAGGGGCACGGCCCGATGGCTACACCTTC.

This chain links TRBV7-2 with TRBJ1-1; D is possibly TRBD1 (5 bases). Germline V gives CDR1 SGHTA, CDR2 FQGNSA. The CDR3 length is 15 residues. V lost 5 bases and J lost 1, with 14 bases in between. The CDR3 region has the DNA TGTGCCAGCAGCCCGGGACGGGAGAAGAACACTGAAGCTTTCTTT. This codes for CASSPGREKNTEAFF.

This CDR3 is CASSQGIGTLVRSGNTIYF. The CDR3 DNA sequence: TGCGCCAGCAGCCAAGGGATCGGGACACTTGTCCGCTCTGGAAACACCATATATTTT. The chain is built from TRBV4-1 and TRBJ1-3; a possible D gene is TRBD1 (6 bases). Trimming cost V 1 base and J 0 bases, with 19 bases left between them. Germline V gene sequence: CDR1 MGHRA, CDR2 YSYEKL. The CDR3 has 19 residues.

This chain joins TRBV3-1 (or the pseudogene TRBV3-2) and TRBJ1-2; D ambiguous. Germline-derived CDR1 and CDR2 are LGHDT and YNNKEL (reference sequence). The ends were cut back, 3 bases at V and 4 bases at J, with 3 bases in the middle. The CDR3 covers 11 residues. This chain's CDR3 is CASSHLYGYTF. The DNA for the CDR3 is TGTGCCAGCAGCCATCTCTATGGCTACACCTTC.

V is TRBV9 and J is TRBJ1-2; no clear D gene. V lost 0 bases, J lost 2 bases, and 8 bases lay in between. Germline assignment: CDR1 SGDLS and CDR2 YYNGEE. The CDR3 is made up of 14 amino acids. DNA of the CDR3: TGTGCCAGCAGCGTAGGTCAGGCCAACTATGGCTACACCTTC. Protein sequence: CASSVGQANYGYTF.

The chain has TRBV10-3 and TRBJ1-2; 8 nucleotides align to TRBD1. After removal of 8 bases from V and 4 bases from J, the junction contained 9 bases not matched to a gene. CDR3 size: 14 residues. The germline CDR1 and CDR2 sequences are ENHRY and SYGVKD. CDR3 DNA sequence: TGTGCCATCCTGGAGGGGGGACAGGTCTATGGCTACACCTTC. It codes for CAILEGGQVYGYTF.

This clone was detected only once. The gene calls are TRBV2 and TRBJ2-3; 11 nucleotides match TRBD1. The junction had 6 bases not matched to a gene; V was cut back by 5 bases and J by 5 bases. Germline V gives CDR1 SNHLY, CDR2 FYNNEI. There are 15 residues in the CDR3. For the CDR3, the DNA is TGTGCCAGCAGTTTGGGACAGGGGGGGGGAGATACGCAGTATTTT. Its protein product is CASSLGQGGGDTQYF.

The J gene is TRBJ1-4, the V gene TRBV4-2; D uncertain. From germline, CDR1 is LGHNA and CDR2 YNFKEQ. V gave up 0 bases and J gave up 10 bases, with 12 bases separating them. The CDR3 spans 14 residues. CDR3 bases: TGTGCCAGCAGCCAAGATAAAGGTTCAGGAAAACTGTTTTTT. Residues: CASSQDKGSGKLFF.

This clone turned up a few times. J is TRBJ1-3 and V is TRBV2; tentatively, D is TRBD1 (5 bases). V was shortened by 4 bases and J by 8 bases, with 15 bases between the two germline ends. The germline CDR1 and CDR2 sequences are SNHLY and FYNNEI. The CDR3 length is 14 residues. The CDR3 bases are TGTGCCAGCAGTGGCGCAGGGTATGCGGACACCATATATTTT. This sequence encodes CASSGAGYADTIYF.

The chain carries TRBV5-1 and TRBJ1-3; 7 bases match TRBD1. The V segment lost 2 bases and the J segment 7 bases; nucleotides outside the gene matches: 9. The CDR3 covers 15 residues. CDR1 and CDR2 (germline): SGHRS, YFSETQ. This CDR3 reads CASSFGTDRANTIYF. The CDR3 DNA is TGCGCCAGCAGCTTCGGGACCGACAGGGCCAACACCATATATTTT.

The gene calls are TRBV7-2 and TRBJ2-1; 8 bases are shared with TRBD2. The CDR3 is 15 amino acids. Trimming at V came to 1 base and at J to 6 bases, leaving 5 bases not matched to a gene. CDR1 is SGHTA, CDR2 FQGNSA, per germline. CDR3 nucleotides: TGTGCCAGCAGCTTAGACTCGGCGGGGGGCAATGAGCAGTTCTTC. It translates to CASSLDSAGGNEQFF.

J is TRBJ2-7 and V is TRBV7-9, with 9 bases fitting TRBD2. From germline, CDR1 is SEHNR and CDR2 FQNEAQ (reference sequence). The CDR3 runs to 16 residues. Trimming took 0 bases from V and 7 from J; bases not matched to a gene: 10. As DNA, the CDR3 is TGTGCCAGCAGCTTAGCGTGGCGCGGGGGGGCTCAAGAGCAGTACTTC. It codes for CASSLAWRGGAQEQYF.

This clone has a handful of counts. The chain employs TRBV30 and TRBJ1-5, with 8 bases that match TRBD1. The V gene's germline CDR1 is GTSNPN and CDR2 SVGIG (reference sequence). The V gene end was trimmed by 0 bases and the J gene end by 6 bases; junction bases not matched to a gene: 4. The CDR3 is 14 amino acids. CDR3 DNA: TGTGCCTGGAGTGTAGGACAGGGAGGTCAGCCCCAGCATTTT. Its translation is CAWSVGQGGQPQHF.